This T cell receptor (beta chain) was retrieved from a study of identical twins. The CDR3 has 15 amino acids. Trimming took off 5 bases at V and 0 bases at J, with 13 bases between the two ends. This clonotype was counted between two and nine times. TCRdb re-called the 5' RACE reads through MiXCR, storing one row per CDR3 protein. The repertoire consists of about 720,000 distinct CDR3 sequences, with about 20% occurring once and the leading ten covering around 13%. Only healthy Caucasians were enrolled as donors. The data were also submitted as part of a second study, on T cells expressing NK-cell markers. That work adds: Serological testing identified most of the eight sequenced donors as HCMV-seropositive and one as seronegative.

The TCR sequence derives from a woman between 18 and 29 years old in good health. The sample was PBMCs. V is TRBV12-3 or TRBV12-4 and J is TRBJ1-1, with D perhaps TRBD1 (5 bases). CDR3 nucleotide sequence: TGTGCCAGCAGTCGGGGGGAAATTTTGAACACTGAAGCTTTCTTT. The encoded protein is CASSRGEILNTEAFF.